This T cell receptor beta chain is from a study of shared T cell receptors in the human thymus. The table came from immunoSEQ multiplex PCR; TCRdb's copy has only in-frame clones and leaves some out. The data show 630,000 or so clones, with more than 70% seen just once and 0.009% to 0.0095% held by the top ten. The CDR3 contains 15 residues. Trimming pared 5 bases from V and 7 bases from J, leaving 18 bases between. CDR1 and CDR2 from the germline V gene are MNHEY and SVGAGI. This clone has only one observation. These data also featured in a second study, about human thymus T cells. That work contributes: Corrective surgery for congenital heart defects was being performed on the healthy Finnish infants who were the donors. The thymus tissue came from resections taken during corrective heart surgery. Thymic as well as blood repertoires seemed to favor certain V and J genes unevenly. Related work found strong thymic repertoire overlap between unrelated individuals.

The clonotype originates from a boy under two years old with a congenital heart defect. V and J are TRBV6-5 and TRBJ2-4; a possible D gene is TRBD2 (7 bases). Sequences were obtained from thymocytes. CDR3 in amino acids: CASSPAQGRENIQYF. CDR3 nucleotides: TGTGCCAGCAGTCCCGCCCAGGGGCGGGAGAACATTCAGTACTTC.